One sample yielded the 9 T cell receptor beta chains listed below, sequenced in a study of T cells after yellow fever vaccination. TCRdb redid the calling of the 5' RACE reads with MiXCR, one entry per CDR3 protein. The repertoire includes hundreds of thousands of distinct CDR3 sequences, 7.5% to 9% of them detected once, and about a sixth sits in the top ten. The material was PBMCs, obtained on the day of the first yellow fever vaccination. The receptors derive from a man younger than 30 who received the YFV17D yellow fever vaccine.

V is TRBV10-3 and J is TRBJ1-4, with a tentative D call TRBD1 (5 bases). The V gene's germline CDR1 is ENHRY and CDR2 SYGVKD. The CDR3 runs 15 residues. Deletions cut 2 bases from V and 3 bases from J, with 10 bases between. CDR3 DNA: TGTGCCATCAGTGAGCTGGGGGTTGCTAATGAAAAACTGTTTTTT. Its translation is CAISELGVANEKLFF.

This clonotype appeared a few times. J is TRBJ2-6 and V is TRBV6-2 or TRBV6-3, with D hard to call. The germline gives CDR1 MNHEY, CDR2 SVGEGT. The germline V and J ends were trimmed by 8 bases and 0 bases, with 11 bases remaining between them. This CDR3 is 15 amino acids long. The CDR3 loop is CASVYSRSGANVLTF. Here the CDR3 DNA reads TGTGCCAGCGTTTACAGCCGCTCTGGGGCCAACGTCCTGACTTTC.

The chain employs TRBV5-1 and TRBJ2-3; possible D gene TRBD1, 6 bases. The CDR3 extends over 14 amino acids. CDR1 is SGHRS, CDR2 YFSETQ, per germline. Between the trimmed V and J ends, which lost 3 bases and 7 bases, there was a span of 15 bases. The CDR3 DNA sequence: TGCGCCAGCAGCTGGGGGCCCGACAGAAATACGCAGTATTTT. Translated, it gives CASSWGPDRNTQYF.

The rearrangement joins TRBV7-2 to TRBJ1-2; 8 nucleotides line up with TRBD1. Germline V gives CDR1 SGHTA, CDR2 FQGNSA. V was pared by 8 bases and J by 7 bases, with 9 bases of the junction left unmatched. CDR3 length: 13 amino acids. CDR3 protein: CASLGQGRGGYTF. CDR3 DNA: TGTGCCAGCTTAGGACAGGGAAGAGGTGGCTACACCTTC. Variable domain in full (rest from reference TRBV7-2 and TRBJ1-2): GAGVSQSPSNKVTEKGKDVELRCDPISGHTALYWYRQSLGQGLEFLIYFQGNSAPDKSGLPSDRFSAERTGGSVSTLTIQRTQQEDSAVYLCASLGQGRGGYTFGSGTRLTVV.

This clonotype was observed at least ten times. The chain's CDR3 is CASSDPRVGETQYF. The DNA of the CDR3 is TGTGCCAGCTCCGACCCGCGAGTTGGAGAGACCCAGTACTTC. V usage is TRBV18 and J usage is TRBJ2-5; D unresolved. Looked up from germline, CDR1 is KGHSH and CDR2 is LQKENI. Trimming cost V 6 bases and J 4 bases, with 15 bases left between them. This CDR3 is built from 14 residues. The variable domain in full, completed from reference TRBV18 and TRBJ2-5, reads NAGVMQNPRHLVRRRGQEARLRCSPMKGHSHVYWYRQLPEEGLKFMVYLQKENIIDESGMPKERFSAEFPKEGPSILRIQQVVRGDSAAYFCASSDPRVGETQYFGPGTRLLVL.

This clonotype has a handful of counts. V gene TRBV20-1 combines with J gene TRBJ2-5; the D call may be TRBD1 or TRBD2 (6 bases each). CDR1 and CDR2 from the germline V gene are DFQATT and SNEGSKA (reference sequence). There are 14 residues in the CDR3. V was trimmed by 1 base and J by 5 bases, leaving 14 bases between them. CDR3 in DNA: TGCAGTGCTAGAGGGGGGGCCGCGAGGGAGACCCAGTACTTC. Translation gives CSARGGAARETQYF.

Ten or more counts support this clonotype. The CDR3 nucleotides are TGTGCCAGCAGCTTGGTTAGGACAGGGCTGTCCGGGGAGCTGTTTTTT. As protein: CASSLVRTGLSGELFF. This chain connects TRBV5-6 to TRBJ2-2; the match to TRBD1 covers 8 bases. CDR1 is SGHDT, CDR2 YYEEEE, per germline. This CDR3 contains 16 residues. V lost 0 bases and J lost 6; bases outside the gene matches: 7.

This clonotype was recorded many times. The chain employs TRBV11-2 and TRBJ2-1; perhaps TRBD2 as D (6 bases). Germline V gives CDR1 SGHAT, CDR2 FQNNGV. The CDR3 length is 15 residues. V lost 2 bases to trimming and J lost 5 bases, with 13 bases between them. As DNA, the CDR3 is TGTGCCAGCAGCTTAACCTCCGGGAGTCACAATGAGCAGTTCTTC. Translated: CASSLTSGSHNEQFF.

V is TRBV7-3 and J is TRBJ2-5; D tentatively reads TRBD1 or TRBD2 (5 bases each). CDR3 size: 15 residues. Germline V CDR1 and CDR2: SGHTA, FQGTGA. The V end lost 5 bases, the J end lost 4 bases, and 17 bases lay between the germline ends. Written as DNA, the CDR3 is TGTGCCAGCAGCCTCGGGACCAACCAGGGAGAGACCCAGTACTTC. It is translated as CASSLGTNQGETQYF.